The 8 T cell receptor beta chains below all came from one sample that was sequenced in a study of blood T cell repertoires in COVID-19. TCRdb keeps only in-frame clones here, not all; method: immunoSEQ multiplex PCR. The repertoire holds about 150,000 clones, approximately 90% seen once, with 3% in the top ten. The sequencing input was peripheral blood. The receptors were sampled from a woman aged 60-75 years with active COVID-19.

The V call is TRBV2, the J call TRBJ2-2, with D possibly TRBD1 on 6 matching bases. Germline CDR1 reads SNHLY; CDR2 reads FYNNEI. V was trimmed by 4 bases and J by 3 bases, leaving 12 bases between them. This CDR3 spans 15 amino acids. CDR3 sequence (DNA): TGTGCCAGCAGTGGTCAGGGGATGGACACCGGGGAGCTGTTTTTT. Its protein product is CASSGQGMDTGELFF. The whole variable domain, filled in from reference TRBV2 and TRBJ2-2, reads EPEVTQTPSHQVTQMGQEVILRCVPISNHLYFYWYRQILGQKVEFLVSFYNNEISEKSEIFDDQFSVERPDGSNFTLKIRSTKLEDSAMYFCASSGQGMDTGELFFGEGSRLTVL.

V and J are TRBV5-6 and TRBJ2-1; 9 bases are shared with TRBD2. Trimming took 6 bases from V and 4 from J; bases not matched to a gene: 8. Germline CDR1 SGHDT, CDR2 YYEEEE. The CDR3 spans 15 residues. In nucleotides, the CDR3 is TGTGCCAGCAACTCTCCTAGCGGGGCGTACAATGAGCAGTTCTTC. It yields the protein CASNSPSGAYNEQFF.

The CDR3, as DNA: TGTGCCAGCTCACCTTTTTCGGACAGGACGTCCTATGGCTACACCTTC. Translated: CASSPFSDRTSYGYTF. The rearrangement links TRBV18 to TRBJ1-2; TRBD1 agrees at 7 bases. V lost 3 bases and J lost 4; bases outside the gene matches: 11. The CDR3 totals 16 residues. CDR1 is KGHSH, CDR2 LQKENI, per germline.

This clone is a singleton in its sample. The chain carries TRBV30 and TRBJ1-2; 7 bases are a match to TRBD1. The CDR3 spans 11 residues. Looked up from germline, CDR1 is GTSNPN and CDR2 is SVGIG (reference sequence). With V trimmed by 4 bases and J by 6 bases, 2 bases remained unmatched. The CDR3 spells CAWNRGDGYTF. The CDR3 DNA is TGTGCCTGGAACAGGGGCGATGGCTACACCTTC.

The V and J genes are TRBV7-6 and TRBJ1-2; TRBD1 might be the D (5 bases). This CDR3 has 16 amino acids. V dropped 2 bases and J dropped 6 bases, with 19 bases sitting between them. Per the germline V gene, CDR1 is SGHVS and CDR2 is FNYEAQ. CDR3 sequence (DNA): TGTGCCAGCAGCTTATCCAGTCCAGGGATGTGGGATGGCTACACCTTC. Amino acids: CASSLSSPGMWDGYTF. The whole variable domain, remainder taken from reference TRBV7-6 and TRBJ1-2, is GAGVSQSPRYKVTKRGQDVALRCDPISGHVSLYWYRQALGQGPEFLTYFNYEAQQDKSGLPNDRFSAERPEGSISTLTIQRTEQRDSAMYRCASSLSSPGMWDGYTFGSGTRLTVV.

The V gene is TRBV21-1, the J gene TRBJ2-7; the table's D call of TRBD2 was not tested on the DNA. TRBV21-1 is deemed a pseudogene. The CDR3 covers 17 residues. For the CDR3, the DNA is TGTGCCAGCAGCAAAAAGAAAGCTAGCGGGTCTACCTACGAGCAGTACTTC. Translating it yields CASSKKKASGSTYEQYF.

The J gene is TRBJ2-6, the V gene TRBV24-1; TRBD2 matches at 11 bases. The V gene's germline CDR1 is KGHDR and CDR2 SFDVKD. The CDR3 is 17 amino acids. J was trimmed by 1 base and V by 5 bases; bases with no gene match: 3. Here the CDR3 DNA reads TGTGCCACCAGTGGGCTAGCGGGAGGATCTGGGGCCAACGTCCTGACTTTC. Translation: CATSGLAGGSGANVLTF.

The V gene is TRBV7-2, the J gene TRBJ2-1; D gene uncertain. CDR1 is SGHTA, CDR2 FQGNSA, per germline. The V gene lost 3 bases and the J gene lost 4 bases, with 7 bases spanning the gap. This CDR3 contains 13 residues. CDR3 loop: CASSLWRYNEQFF. CDR3 sequence (DNA): TGTGCCAGCAGCTTGTGGCGGTACAATGAGCAGTTCTTC.